These 18 T cell receptor beta chains came from one sample sequenced in a study of blood T cell repertoires in COVID-19 (dated by TCRdb to 2020 to 2021). The library was prepared using the immunoSEQ multiplex PCR assay. This is the immuneACCESS table as TCRdb keeps it, with only in-frame sequences that have V and J called. A part of the clones is gone; compared with another copy, unresolved V genes explain less than half, and the rest is unexplained. The sample yields 130,000 or so clones; roughly 83% were counted once. The ten biggest clones cover approximately 9.1% of the sample. The source material was PBMCs or T cells enriched from blood (not recorded which). The receptors derive from a man aged 50-59 years who had recovered from COVID-19.

The rearrangement joins TRBV7-3 to TRBJ2-5, with 7 nucleotides matching TRBD1. After removal of 6 bases from V and 5 bases from J, the junction contained 9 bases not matched to a gene. The CDR3 spans 14 residues. The V gene's germline CDR1 is SGHTA and CDR2 FQGTGA. The CDR3 loop reads CASSRNRGSETQYF. The CDR3 coding sequence is TGTGCCAGCAGTCGCAACAGGGGTTCGGAGACCCAGTACTTC.

V usage is TRBV19 and J usage is TRBJ2-1; TRBD1 agrees at 8 bases. The V and J ends lost 7 bases and 6 bases, in that order; junction bases with no gene match: 8. Germline lookup yields CDR1 LNHDA and CDR2 SQIVND (reference sequence). This CDR3 region has 14 residues. The CDR3 loop is CASTVTGVINEQFF. The CDR3 DNA sequence: TGTGCCAGTACCGTGACAGGGGTTATCAATGAGCAGTTCTTC.

The rearrangement joins TRBV19 to TRBJ1-2; D not resolved. Germline-derived CDR1 and CDR2 are LNHDA and SQIVND (reference sequence). The CDR3 spans 15 residues. The V gene lost 5 bases and the J gene lost 0 bases, with 13 bases spanning the gap. As DNA, the CDR3 is TGTGCCAGTAGTTCGAGGACTGATACTAACTATGGCTACACCTTC. Translating gives CASSSRTDTNYGYTF.

This rearrangement joins TRBV19 to TRBJ1-5; TRBD1 might be the D (6 bases). The CDR3 loop spans 17 amino acids. V was cut by 5 bases and J by 0 bases, with 17 bases left in between. Germline V gives CDR1 LNHDA, CDR2 SQIVND (reference sequence). Written as DNA, the CDR3 is TGTGCCAGTAGTGGGACACATCAGGGATCTAGCAATCAGCCCCAGCATTTT. Translating it yields CASSGTHQGSSNQPQHF.

J is TRBJ1-5 and V is TRBV30; 10 bases line up with TRBD1. The CDR3 is 12 amino acids. V was clipped by 5 bases and J by 7 bases; unmatched bases: 2. Germline V gives CDR1 GTSNPN, CDR2 SVGIG (reference sequence). CDR3 in amino acids: CAWGDRGQPQHF. Written as DNA, the CDR3 is TGTGCCTGGGGGGACAGGGGACAGCCCCAGCATTTT.

V is TRBV4-1 and J is TRBJ1-1; D not resolved. CDR1 is MGHRA and CDR2 is YSYEKL in the germline V gene. Trimming took off 0 bases at V and 2 bases at J, with 7 bases between the two ends. There are 14 residues in the CDR3. This CDR3 reads CASSQDSSNTEAFF. For the CDR3, the DNA is TGCGCCAGCAGCCAAGATTCAAGCAACACTGAAGCTTTCTTT.

This clone was seen just once. This chain joins TRBV5-1 and TRBJ1-2; TRBD1 is a possible D gene (6 bases). The CDR3 consists of 17 residues. Per germline, CDR1 SGHRS and CDR2 YFSETQ. Trimming removed 0 bases at V and 1 base at J, with 16 bases between. The CDR3: CASSLEVDRTFNYGYTF. The DNA for the CDR3 is TGCGCCAGCAGCTTGGAGGTTGACAGGACTTTTAACTATGGCTACACCTTC.

The chain is built from TRBV30 and TRBJ1-4, with 10 bases that match TRBD1. Germline loops: CDR1 GTSNPN, CDR2 SVGIG (reference sequence). This CDR3 contains 15 residues. V trimming: 0 bases; J trimming: 7 bases; junction bases outside the gene matches: 5. For the CDR3, the DNA is TGTGCCTGGAGTGTACCCGGGACAGGGGTTGAAAAACTGTTTTTT. Translating it yields CAWSVPGTGVEKLFF.

This clone was seen many times. The chain is built from TRBV5-1 and TRBJ2-3; D is possibly TRBD2 (9 bases). Germline assignment: CDR1 SGHRS and CDR2 YFSETQ. There are 18 residues in the CDR3. V was shortened by 3 bases and J by 1 base, with 21 bases between the two germline ends. In DNA, the CDR3 is TGCGCCAGCAGCTCCAGGGGGCAGCGGGGGGCCGGCACAGATACGCAGTATTTT. The encoded protein is CASSSRGQRGAGTDTQYF.

The rearrangement joins TRBV30 to TRBJ2-1; 10 bases align to TRBD2. J was trimmed by 3 bases and V by 3 bases; bases with no gene match: 5. The CDR3 has 15 residues. Germline assignment: CDR1 GTSNPN and CDR2 SVGIG (reference sequence). Here the CDR3 reads CAWSSIAGGYNEQFF. For the CDR3, the DNA is TGTGCCTGGAGCTCTATAGCGGGGGGCTACAATGAGCAGTTCTTC.

In its sample, this clone was seen a few times. The sample carries other DNA sequences with the same CDR3. V usage is TRBV9 and J usage is TRBJ1-1, with no clear D. This CDR3 has 13 amino acids. CDR1 and CDR2 from the germline V gene are SGDLS and YYNGEE. The V gene lost 4 bases and the J gene lost 0 bases, with 7 bases spanning the gap. In nucleotides, the CDR3 is TGTGCCAGCAGCAGAGGTTTGAACACTGAAGCTTTCTTT. This sequence encodes CASSRGLNTEAFF.

This clone has only one observation. The chain carries TRBV5-1 and TRBJ1-4, with 10 bases identical to TRBD1. The V gene's germline CDR1 is SGHRS and CDR2 YFSETQ. There are 17 residues in the CDR3. V was clipped by 2 bases and J by 5 bases; unmatched bases: 9. The CDR3 reads CASSFFSMGQGNEKLFF. CDR3 DNA sequence: TGCGCCAGCAGCTTTTTCTCGATGGGACAGGGGAATGAAAAACTGTTTTTT.

The chain couples TRBV5-6 to TRBJ1-2, with 7 bases aligning to TRBD1. Germline lookup yields CDR1 SGHDT and CDR2 YYEEEE. CDR3 size: 16 residues. The ends lost 1 base at V and 2 bases at J; junction bases unmatched: 8. The CDR3 protein is CASSLWSVGQNYGYTF. In DNA form, the CDR3 reads TGTGCCAGCAGCTTGTGGAGTGTGGGACAGAACTATGGCTACACCTTC.

J is TRBJ2-6 and V is TRBV7-9; D is possibly TRBD1 (6 bases). Germline V gene sequence: CDR1 SEHNR, CDR2 FQNEAQ (reference sequence). Between the trimmed V and J ends, which lost 11 bases and 0 bases, there was a span of 11 bases. This CDR3 region has 14 residues. CDR3: CAARQVSGANVLTF. The CDR3 DNA reads TGTGCCGCCCGACAGGTCTCTGGGGCCAACGTCCTGACTTTC.

The chain uses TRBV14 and TRBJ1-1, with a possible D match to TRBD1 (5 bases). Germline V gene data show CDR1 as SGHDN and CDR2 as FVKESK. This CDR3 region has 15 residues. V lost 3 bases to trimming and J lost 3 bases, with 14 bases between them. CDR3 sequence reads: CASSQLQGKHTEAFF. CDR3 DNA sequence: TGTGCCAGCAGCCAGCTGCAGGGTAAGCACACTGAAGCTTTCTTT.

A single count supports this clone. The V and J genes are TRBV4-2 and TRBJ1-2; 7 bases map to TRBD1. Unmatched junction bases numbered 3, after V lost 5 bases and J lost 3 bases. The CDR3 sequence is 13 residues long. Germline V gives CDR1 LGHNA, CDR2 YNFKEQ. This chain's CDR3 is CASSRQGDYGYTF. CDR3 sequence (DNA): TGTGCCAGCAGCAGACAGGGCGACTATGGCTACACCTTC.

The rearrangement uses TRBV19 and TRBJ2-4; D perhaps matches TRBD1 (6 bases). Trimming removed 5 bases from V and 0 bases from J, with 17 bases in between. This CDR3 is built from 17 residues. Germline V CDR1 and CDR2: LNHDA, SQIVND (reference sequence). For the CDR3, the DNA is TGTGCCAGTAGTTCCCGGACAGAAGCTTTAGCCAAAAACATTCAGTACTTC. It specifies CASSSRTEALAKNIQYF.

V is TRBV5-4 and J is TRBJ2-7; perhaps TRBD2 as D (5 bases). The CDR3 consists of 12 residues. Trimming left V 3 bases short and J 6 bases short, with 10 bases between. The germline gives CDR1 SGHNT, CDR2 YYREEE (reference sequence). The DNA of the CDR3 is TGTGCCAGCAGCTCCGACTACCGCGAGCAGTACTTC. It is translated as CASSSDYREQYF.